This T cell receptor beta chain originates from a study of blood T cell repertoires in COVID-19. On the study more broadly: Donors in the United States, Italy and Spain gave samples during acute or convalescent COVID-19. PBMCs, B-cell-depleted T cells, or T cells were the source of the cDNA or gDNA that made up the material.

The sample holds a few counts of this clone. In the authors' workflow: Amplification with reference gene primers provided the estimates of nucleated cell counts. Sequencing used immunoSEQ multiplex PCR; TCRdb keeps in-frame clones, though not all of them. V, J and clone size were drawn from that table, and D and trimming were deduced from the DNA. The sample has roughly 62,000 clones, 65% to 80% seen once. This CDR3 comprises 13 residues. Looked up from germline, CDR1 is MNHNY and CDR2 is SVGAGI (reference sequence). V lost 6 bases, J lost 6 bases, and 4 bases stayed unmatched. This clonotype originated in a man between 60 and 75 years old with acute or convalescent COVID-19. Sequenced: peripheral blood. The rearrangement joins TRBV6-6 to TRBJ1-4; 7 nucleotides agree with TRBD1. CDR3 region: CASRFDRDEKLFF. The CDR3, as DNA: TGTGCCAGCAGGTTTGACAGGGATGAAAAACTGTTTTTT.